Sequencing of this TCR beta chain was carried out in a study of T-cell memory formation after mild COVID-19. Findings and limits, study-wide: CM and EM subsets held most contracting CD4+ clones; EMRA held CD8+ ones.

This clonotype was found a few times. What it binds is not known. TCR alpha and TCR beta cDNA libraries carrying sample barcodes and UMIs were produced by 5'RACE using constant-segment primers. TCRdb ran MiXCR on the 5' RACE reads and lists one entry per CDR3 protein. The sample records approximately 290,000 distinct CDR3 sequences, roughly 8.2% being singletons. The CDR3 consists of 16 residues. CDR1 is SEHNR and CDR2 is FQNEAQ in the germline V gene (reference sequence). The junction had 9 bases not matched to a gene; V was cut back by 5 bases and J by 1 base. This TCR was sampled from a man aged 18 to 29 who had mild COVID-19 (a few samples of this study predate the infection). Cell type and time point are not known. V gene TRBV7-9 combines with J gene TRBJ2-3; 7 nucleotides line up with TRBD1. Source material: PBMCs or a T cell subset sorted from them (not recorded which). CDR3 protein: CASSRFRTGRTDTQYF. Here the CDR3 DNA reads TGTGCCAGCAGCCGATTCAGGACAGGACGCACAGATACGCAGTATTTT. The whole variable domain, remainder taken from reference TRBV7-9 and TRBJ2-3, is DTGVSQNPRHKITKRGQNVTFRCDPISEHNRLYWYRQTLGQGPEFLTYFQNEAQLEKSRLLSDRFSAERPKGSFSTLEIQRTEQGDSAMYLCASSRFRTGRTDTQYFGPGTRLTVL.